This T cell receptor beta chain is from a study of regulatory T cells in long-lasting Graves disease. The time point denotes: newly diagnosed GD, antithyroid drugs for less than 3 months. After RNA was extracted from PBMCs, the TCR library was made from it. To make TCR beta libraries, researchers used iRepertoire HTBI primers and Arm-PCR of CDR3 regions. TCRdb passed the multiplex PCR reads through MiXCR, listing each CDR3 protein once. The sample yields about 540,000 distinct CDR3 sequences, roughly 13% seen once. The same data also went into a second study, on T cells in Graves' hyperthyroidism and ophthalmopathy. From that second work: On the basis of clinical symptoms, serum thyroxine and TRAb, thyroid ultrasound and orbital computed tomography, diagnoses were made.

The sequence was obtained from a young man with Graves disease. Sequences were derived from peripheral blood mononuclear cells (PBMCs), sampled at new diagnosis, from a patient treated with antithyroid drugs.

The CDR3 sequence is CSAIDIGGNQPQHF. The CDR3 DNA reads TGCAGCGCCATCGACATCGGGGGCAATCAGCCCCAGCATTTT. The chain joins TRBV29-1 to TRBJ1-5; no clear D gene. The germline gives CDR1 SQVTM, CDR2 ANQGSEA. The CDR3 has 14 residues. The ends were cut back, 7 bases at V and 2 bases at J, with 15 bases in the middle.